The subject of this entry is one T cell receptor beta chain. What it binds is unknown. As handled by the study authors: After removing out-of-frame reads, around 2,100,000 distinct TCRbeta sequences remained. Sequenced by immunoSEQ multiplex PCR; TCRdb stores in-frame clones only, minus some. That table gives V, J and clone size, and the DNA gave D and trimming. The data contain around 50,000 clones, about 74% of them singletons. Trimming removed 2 bases at V and 8 bases at J, with 18 bases between. Germline values: CDR1 MNHNY, CDR2 SVGAGI (reference sequence). There are 15 residues in the CDR3. The sort gate was single viable CD3+CD4+CD8-CD45RO+ cells for memory CD4+ T cells. The entry originates in a study of memory CD4+ T cells and cytomegalovirus serostatus. Study outcomes and limitations: Of 164 reported CMV TCRbeta sequences, roughly 67 were found in memory CD4+ repertoires.

Specimen: memory CD4+ T cells from blood. The chain has TRBV6-6 and TRBJ1-2; the D gene is possibly TRBD1 (5 bases). The receptor comes from an adult in good health and CMV-seropositive. The DNA for the CDR3 is TGTGCCAGCAGTTACGGCCCGTCGCAGGGAGGAGGCTACACCTTC. This sequence encodes CASSYGPSQGGGYTF.